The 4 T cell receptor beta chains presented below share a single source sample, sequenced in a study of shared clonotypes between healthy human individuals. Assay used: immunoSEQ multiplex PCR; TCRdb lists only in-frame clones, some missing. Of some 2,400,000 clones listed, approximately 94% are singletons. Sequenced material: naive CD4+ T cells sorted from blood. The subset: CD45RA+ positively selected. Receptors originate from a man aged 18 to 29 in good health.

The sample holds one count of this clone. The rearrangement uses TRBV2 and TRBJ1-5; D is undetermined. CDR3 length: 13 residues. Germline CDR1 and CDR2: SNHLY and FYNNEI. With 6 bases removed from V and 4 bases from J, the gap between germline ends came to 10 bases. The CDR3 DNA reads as TGTGCCAGCAGCCGACACGGAAATCAGCCCCAGCATTTT. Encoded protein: CASSRHGNQPQHF.

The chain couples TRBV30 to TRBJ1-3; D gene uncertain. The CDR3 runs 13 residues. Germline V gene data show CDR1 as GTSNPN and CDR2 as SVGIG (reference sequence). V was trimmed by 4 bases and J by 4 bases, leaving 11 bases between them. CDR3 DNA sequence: TGTGCCTGGATAAAGGGTCCGGGAAACACCATATATTTT. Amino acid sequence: CAWIKGPGNTIYF.

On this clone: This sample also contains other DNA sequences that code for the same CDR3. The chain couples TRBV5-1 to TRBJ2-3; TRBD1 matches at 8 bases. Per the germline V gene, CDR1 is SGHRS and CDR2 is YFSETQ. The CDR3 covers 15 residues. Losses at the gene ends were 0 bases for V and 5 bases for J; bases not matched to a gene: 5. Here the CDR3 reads CASSLGQGAGDTQYF. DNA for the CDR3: TGCGCCAGCAGCTTGGGGCAGGGGGCTGGAGATACGCAGTATTTT.

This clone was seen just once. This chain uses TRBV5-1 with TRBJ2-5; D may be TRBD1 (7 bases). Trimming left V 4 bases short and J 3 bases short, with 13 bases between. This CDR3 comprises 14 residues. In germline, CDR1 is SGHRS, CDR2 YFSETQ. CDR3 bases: TGCGCCAGCAGCGCCACAGGGGAGGAAGAGACCCAGTACTTC. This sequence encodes CASSATGEEETQYF.